The clone carrying this T cell receptor beta chain was counted a few times. Its specificity is not known. Individual cDNA molecules were tagged with unique molecular identifiers, the study reported. TCRdb reanalysed the 5' RACE reads using MiXCR and keeps one entry per CDR3 protein. Here the sample spans 100,000 to 120,000 distinct CDR3 sequences, over 9.5% being singletons. The germline V and J ends were trimmed by 7 bases and 4 bases, with 13 bases remaining between them. From germline, CDR1 is MNHEY and CDR2 SVGEGT. This CDR3 region has 13 residues. The sample is drawn from a study of early T cells in non-severe SARS-CoV-2 infection. Study-level results: There was a bias toward anti-spike CD8 responses in VDJdb matching, which missed private and CD4 specificities.

The source was whole blood, collected at baseline. This TCR derives from an adult who was a healthcare worker with PCR-confirmed SARS-CoV-2 infection or an uninfected control (not recorded which). The rearrangement links TRBV6-2 or TRBV6-3 to TRBJ1-1; maybe TRBD1 (5 bases). In nucleotides, the CDR3 is TGTGCCAGCAATAAGGAGGGGAGCACTGAAGCTTTCTTT. Protein sequence: CASNKEGSTEAFF.